The 5 T cell receptor beta chains below all came from one sample that was sequenced in a study of early T cells in non-severe SARS-CoV-2 infection. TCRdb ran MiXCR on the 5' RACE reads and lists one entry per CDR3 protein. Found here are about 80,000 distinct CDR3 sequences, roughly 13% of them singletons; the top ten hold approximately 11%. The specimen sequenced was whole blood. Source of these receptors: an adult who was a healthcare worker with PCR-confirmed SARS-CoV-2 infection or an uninfected control (not recorded which).

Many counts were recorded for this clonotype. The chain couples TRBV21-1 to TRBJ1-1; the table assigns TRBD1, which was not confirmed against the DNA. TRBV21-1 is listed as a pseudogene. This CDR3 comprises 14 residues. CDR3 nucleotides: TGTGCCAGCAGCGTTCAGGGGCTCCTCACTGAAGCTTTCTTT. Protein product: CASSVQGLLTEAFF.

This clonotype was recorded once. The chain uses TRBV20-1 and TRBJ1-1; 7 bases are shared with TRBD1. This CDR3 is built from 13 residues. Germline V lookup: CDR1 DFQATT, CDR2 SNEGSKA (reference sequence). V gave up 6 bases and J gave up 3 bases; unmatched junction bases: 7. CDR3 in DNA: TGCAGTGCATGGACAGGCGGAGACACTGAAGCTTTCTTT. Its protein product is CSAWTGGDTEAFF.

There are many counts of this clonotype. The chain is built from TRBV6-6 and TRBJ1-2; D gene unclear. The CDR3 runs to 13 residues. Germline V CDR1 and CDR2: MNHNY, SVGAGI (reference sequence). V was pared by 4 bases and J by 8 bases, with 14 bases between. This CDR3 is CASSSVAAGGYTF. Here the CDR3 DNA reads TGTGCCAGCAGTTCGGTCGCGGCGGGAGGCTACACCTTC.

The chain carries TRBV28 and TRBJ2-7, with TRBD1 matching over 7 bases. Trimming at V came to 6 bases and at J to 4 bases, leaving 12 bases not matched to a gene. The CDR3 is made up of 15 amino acids. Germline-derived CDR1 and CDR2 are MDHEN and SYDVKM. CDR3 in DNA: TGTGCCAGCAGCCAACCAACAGGGGCCGCTTACGAGCAGTACTTC. It encodes CASSQPTGAAYEQYF.

This clonotype appeared a few times. J is TRBJ2-7 and V is TRBV6-2 or TRBV6-3; 8 bases line up with TRBD2. This CDR3 has 14 residues. Germline lookup yields CDR1 MNHEY and CDR2 SVGEGT. V shed 8 bases and J 2 bases; nucleotides not matched to a gene: 8. The CDR3 loop reads CASLGAGDPYEQYF. CDR3 bases: TGTGCCAGCCTCGGAGCGGGGGACCCCTACGAGCAGTACTTC.